The 3 T cell receptor beta chains below were found in one sample sequenced in a study of molecular identifiers for immune sequencing clone quantification. TCRdb used MiXCR to reprocess the PCR reads, holding one entry per CDR3 protein. The sample has 300,000 to 350,000 distinct CDR3 sequences, about 20% seen once. Sequencing was done on a sample of naive CD8+ T cells from blood, with Jurkat cell RNA spiked in. Specified subset: FACS-sorted CD8+CD4-CCR7+CD45RA+ naive T cells. The source is a human donor in good health. Some libraries in this study had Jurkat cell RNA spiked in.

The chain combines TRBV6-2 or TRBV6-3 with TRBJ2-2; the D gene is possibly TRBD2 (6 bases). The V gene lost 0 bases and the J gene lost 5 bases, with 10 bases spanning the gap. The germline V gene encodes CDR1 MNHEY and CDR2 SVGEGT. This CDR3 contains 15 residues. CDR3 region: CASSYSRGSTGELFF. As DNA, the CDR3 is TGTGCCAGCAGTTACTCTCGGGGGAGTACCGGGGAGCTGTTTTTT.

Many counts were recorded for this clonotype. The chain links TRBV5-1 to TRBJ2-1; D unresolved. V lost 4 bases to trimming and J lost 5 bases, with 7 bases between them. The germline gives CDR1 SGHRS, CDR2 YFSETQ. This CDR3 is 12 amino acids long. In DNA form, the CDR3 reads TGCGCCAGCAGCGTCTACGACAATGAGCAGTTCTTC. It codes for CASSVYDNEQFF.

This clonotype showed up just a few times. The rearrangement links TRBV2 to TRBJ2-5; the D gene is possibly TRBD2 (6 bases). Germline V gene sequence: CDR1 SNHLY, CDR2 FYNNEI. The germline V and J ends were trimmed by 10 bases and 2 bases, with 17 bases remaining between them. The CDR3 spans 14 residues. DNA for the CDR3: TGTGCCACCTACTACGGGGGTCAGCAAGAGACCCAGTACTTC. Translating gives CATYYGGQQETQYF.